Listed below are T cell receptor beta chains from one sample, sequenced in a study of blood T cells in healthy people across ages. TCRdb itself ran the 5' RACE reads through MiXCR, one entry per CDR3 protein. Among about 640,000 distinct CDR3 sequences listed, around 41% were seen once. Sequenced sample: blood. These receptors were collected from a man older than 75 in good health. CDR3s include the opening cysteine and the closing phenylalanine or tryptophan. A D gene is named only where the DNA matches it firmly. Clone size appears in some rows only: once, few, many, or a class for an expanded clone.

j_call: TRBJ2-1; clone_size: few; d_call: TRBD2; v_call: TRBV14; cdr3_aa: CASSQDEREGNDEQFF; cdr3_nt: TGTGCCAGCAGCCAAGACGAGCGGGAGGGGAATGATGAGCAGTTCTTC
j_call: TRBJ1-4; clone_size: -; d_call: TRBD1; v_call: TRBV6-6; cdr3_aa: CASSYGPGQTNEKLFF; cdr3_nt: TGTGCCAGCAGTTACGGACCGGGACAGACTAATGAAAAACTGTTTTTT
j_call: TRBJ1-2; clone_size: -; d_call: -; v_call: TRBV20-1; cdr3_aa: CSATSGGYGYTF; cdr3_nt: TGCAGTGCCACAAGTGGGGGCTATGGCTACACCTTC
j_call: TRBJ1-2; clone_size: many; d_call: -; v_call: TRBV20-1; cdr3_aa: CSAEDSLRLYGYTF; cdr3_nt: TGCAGTGCCGAAGACAGCTTACGCCTCTATGGCTACACCTTC
j_call: TRBJ2-7; clone_size: few; d_call: -; v_call: TRBV7-6; cdr3_aa: CASSLVPVLGGGLYEQYF; cdr3_nt: TGTGCCAGCAGCTTAGTCCCGGTGCTCGGTGGGGGACTCTACGAGCAGTACTTC
j_call: TRBJ2-7; clone_size: -; d_call: TRBD1; v_call: TRBV6-1; cdr3_aa: CASSIRGLYEQYF; cdr3_nt: TGTGCCAGCAGTATCAGGGGGCTCTACGAGCAGTACTTC
j_call: TRBJ2-5; clone_size: few; d_call: -; v_call: TRBV10-3; cdr3_aa: CAIRTPTGETQYF; cdr3_nt: TGTGCCATCAGGACACCGACCGGGGAGACCCAGTACTTC
j_call: TRBJ1-6; clone_size: -; d_call: -; v_call: TRBV27; cdr3_aa: CASGGQYNSPLHF; cdr3_nt: TGTGCCAGCGGCGGACAATATAATTCACCCCTCCACTTT
j_call: TRBJ2-1; clone_size: few; d_call: -; v_call: TRBV3-1; cdr3_aa: CASSQGSSTSAFF; cdr3_nt: TGTGCCAGCAGCCAAGGGTCGAGTACTAGTGCGTTCTTC
j_call: TRBJ2-5; clone_size: -; d_call: -; v_call: TRBV4-3; cdr3_aa: CASSQAGAGVSYNEQYF; cdr3_nt: TGCGCCAGCAGCCAAGCCGGGGCAGGAGTCTCCTACAATGAGCAGTACTTC
j_call: TRBJ2-1; clone_size: few; d_call: TRBD2; v_call: TRBV7-2; cdr3_aa: CASSFGGLAVRNEQFF; cdr3_nt: TGTGCCAGCAGCTTTGGGGGACTAGCGGTTAGGAATGAGCAGTTCTTC
j_call: TRBJ1-5; clone_size: few; d_call: TRBD1; v_call: TRBV6-1; cdr3_aa: CASSASRGQGVQPQHF; cdr3_nt: TGTGCCAGCAGTGCTTCTAGAGGACAGGGGGTTCAGCCCCAGCATTTT
j_call: TRBJ1-6; clone_size: few; d_call: -; v_call: TRBV27; cdr3_aa: CASGVPLNSPLHF; cdr3_nt: TGTGCCAGCGGAGTCCCTCTAAATTCACCCCTCCACTTT
j_call: TRBJ1-3; clone_size: -; d_call: TRBD1; v_call: TRBV7-9; cdr3_aa: CASSQTGAGNTIYF; cdr3_nt: TGTGCCAGCAGCCAGACAGGGGCTGGAAACACCATATATTTT
j_call: TRBJ2-1; clone_size: -; d_call: TRBD1; v_call: TRBV24-1; cdr3_aa: CASSDSSWTGGTNEQFF; cdr3_nt: TGTGCCTCCAGTGATTCCTCGTGGACAGGGGGGACCAATGAGCAGTTCTTC
j_call: TRBJ2-3; clone_size: -; d_call: TRBD1; v_call: TRBV9; cdr3_aa: CAGSPRQGRELKGDTQYF; cdr3_nt: TGTGCCGGCAGCCCCCGACAGGGGCGGGAACTTAAGGGAGATACGCAGTATTTT
j_call: TRBJ2-1; clone_size: -; d_call: -; v_call: TRBV7-3; cdr3_aa: CASSGDGEVQFF; cdr3_nt: TGTGCCAGCAGCGGGGACGGAGAAGTGCAGTTCTTC
j_call: TRBJ2-2; clone_size: -; d_call: -; v_call: TRBV6-1; cdr3_aa: CASSVLQGYTGELFF; cdr3_nt: TGTGCCAGCAGTGTGTTACAGGGTTACACCGGGGAGCTGTTTTTT